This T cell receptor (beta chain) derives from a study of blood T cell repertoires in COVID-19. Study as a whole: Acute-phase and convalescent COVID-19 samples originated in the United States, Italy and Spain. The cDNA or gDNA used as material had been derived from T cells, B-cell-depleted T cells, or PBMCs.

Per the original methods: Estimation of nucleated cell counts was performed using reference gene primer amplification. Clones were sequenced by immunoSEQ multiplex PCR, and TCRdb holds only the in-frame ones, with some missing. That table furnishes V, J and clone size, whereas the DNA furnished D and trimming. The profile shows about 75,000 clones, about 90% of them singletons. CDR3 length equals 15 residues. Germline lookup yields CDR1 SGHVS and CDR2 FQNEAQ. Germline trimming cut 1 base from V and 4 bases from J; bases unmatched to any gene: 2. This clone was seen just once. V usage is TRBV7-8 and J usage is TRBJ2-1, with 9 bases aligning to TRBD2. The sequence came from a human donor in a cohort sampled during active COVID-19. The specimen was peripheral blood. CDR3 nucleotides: TGTGCCAGCAGCTTAGGGCTAGCGGGGTACAATGAGCAGTTCTTC. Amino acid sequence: CASSLGLAGYNEQFF.